The rows below give T cell receptor beta chains drawn from one sample of a study of T cell repertoires in cytomegalovirus infection. TCRdb recomputed calls from the reads with MiXCR, one row per CDR3 protein. The sample yields over 450,000 distinct CDR3 sequences, over 9% seen once. The sample consisted of PBMCs. Every receptor here comes from a human donor in good health (CMV status not recorded). Some clones in this sample may be carry-over from other donors' samples. Each CDR3 is given with its conserved first and last residue. Fields, in order: D gene, V gene, J gene, clone size, CDR3 protein, CDR3 DNA. A D gene is named only where the DNA matches it firmly. Clone size is given for some rows only: seen once, a few or many times, or a class if the clone is expanded.

TRBD1	TRBV2	TRBJ2-7	-	CASSPGQGTEQYF	TGTGCCAGCAGTCCGGGACAGGGAACCGAGCAGTACTTC
-	TRBV28	TRBJ2-7	-	CASSARLARSYEQYF	TGTGCCAGCAGTGCCCGCTTAGCTCGCTCCTACGAGCAGTACTTC
TRBD1	TRBV7-2	TRBJ1-1	many	CASSLVWTGLRESTEAFF	TGTGCCAGCAGCTTAGTATGGACAGGATTAAGGGAGAGCACTGAAGCTTTCTTT
-	TRBV20-1	TRBJ2-5	few	CSARTAFETQYF	TGCAGTGCTAGAACGGCTTTTGAGACCCAGTACTTC
TRBD1	TRBV30	TRBJ1-5	-	CAWSSTGGQPQHF	TGTGCCTGGAGTTCTACAGGGGGTCAGCCCCAGCATTTT
-	TRBV5-1	TRBJ2-7	-	CASSLVPEYEQYF	TGCGCCAGCAGCTTGGTCCCAGAATACGAGCAGTACTTC
-	TRBV20-1	TRBJ2-7	-	CSAERREFRNEQYF	TGCAGTGCGGAGAGACGGGAGTTTCGGAACGAGCAGTACTTC
-	TRBV6-6	TRBJ1-1	many	CASSFPPDMNTEAFF	TGTGCCAGCAGTTTCCCACCAGACATGAACACTGAAGCTTTCTTT
TRBD2	TRBV11-2	TRBJ2-1	many	CASSSYLRLAGGSNEQFF	TGTGCCAGCAGCTCGTACCTCAGACTAGCGGGGGGTTCCAATGAGCAGTTCTTC
-	TRBV11-2	TRBJ1-1	many	CASSFGGSEAFF	TGTGCCAGCAGCTTCGGAGGATCTGAAGCTTTCTTT
-	TRBV5-1	TRBJ1-6	many	CASSATLGGLDSPLHF	TGCGCCAGCTCGGCGACATTAGGAGGATTGGATTCACCCCTCCACTTT
-	TRBV11-2	TRBJ1-1	many	CASSQWRGAATEAFF	TGTGCCAGCAGCCAGTGGAGGGGCGCCGCCACTGAAGCTTTCTTT
-	TRBV7-9	TRBJ1-4	many	CASSPNWRLGGWKLFF	TGTGCCAGCAGCCCAAACTGGCGGCTGGGGGGGTGGAAACTGTTTTTT
-	TRBV7-8	TRBJ2-5	many	CASSLGFKETQYF	TGTGCCAGCAGCTTAGGGTTTAAAGAGACCCAGTACTTC
-	TRBV7-6	TRBJ2-1	many	CASSLKPQAGPLGDEQFF	TGTGCCAGCAGCTTAAAACCTCAGGCAGGACCCCTTGGGGATGAGCAGTTCTTC
TRBD1	TRBV10-3	TRBJ2-7	many	CAISEGPQGAIDEQYF	TGTGCCATCAGTGAGGGACCACAGGGGGCTATTGACGAGCAGTACTTC
TRBD2	TRBV11-2	TRBJ2-7	many	CASSLGRGAYEQYF	TGTGCCAGCAGCTTAGGGCGGGGGGCCTACGAGCAGTACTTC
TRBD1	TRBV3-1	TRBJ2-3	few	CASSLKGQATDTQYF	TGTGCCAGCAGCCTGAAAGGACAGGCCACAGATACGCAGTATTTT
-	TRBV20-1	TRBJ1-6	many	CSARGATNSPLHF	TGCAGTGCCCGCGGGGCTACGAATTCACCCCTCCACTTT
-	TRBV27	TRBJ1-2	many	CASGTPDGYTF	TGTGCCAGCGGCACTCCAGATGGCTACACCTTC
-	TRBV11-1	TRBJ1-6	few	CASSFGQPESPLHF	TGTGCCAGCAGCTTTGGACAGCCGGAATCACCCCTCCACTTT
TRBD2	TRBV6-1	TRBJ2-3	few	CATGGSTDTQYF	TGTGCTACGGGGGGAAGCACAGATACGCAGTATTTT
TRBD1	TRBV7-6	TRBJ2-1	many	CASSFGQGSSDEQFF	TGTGCCAGCAGCTTCGGACAGGGTTCGAGCGATGAGCAGTTCTTC
-	TRBV3-1	TRBJ1-4	many	CASSLNPYGIEKLFF	TGTGCCAGCAGCCTGAATCCTTACGGCATTGAAAAACTGTTTTTT
-	TRBV7-9	TRBJ2-1	many	CASSTQGSGNEQFF	TGTGCCAGCAGCACCCAGGGGTCCGGGAATGAGCAGTTCTTC
TRBD2	TRBV9	TRBJ2-1	-	CASSAGLAGGPWDNEQFF	TGTGCCAGCAGCGCTGGCCTAGCGGGGGGGCCGTGGGACAATGAGCAGTTCTTC